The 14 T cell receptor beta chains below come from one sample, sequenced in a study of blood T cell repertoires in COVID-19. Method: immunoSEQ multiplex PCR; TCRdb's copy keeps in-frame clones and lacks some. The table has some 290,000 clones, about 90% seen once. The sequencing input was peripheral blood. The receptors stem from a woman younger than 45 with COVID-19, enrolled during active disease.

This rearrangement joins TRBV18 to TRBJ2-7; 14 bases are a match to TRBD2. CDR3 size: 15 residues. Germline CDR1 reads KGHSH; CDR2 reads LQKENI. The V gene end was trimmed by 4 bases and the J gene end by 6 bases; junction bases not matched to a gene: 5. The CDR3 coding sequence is TGTGCCAGCTCACTGGGACTAGCGGGGGAAAGCGAGCAGTACTTC. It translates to CASSLGLAGESEQYF.

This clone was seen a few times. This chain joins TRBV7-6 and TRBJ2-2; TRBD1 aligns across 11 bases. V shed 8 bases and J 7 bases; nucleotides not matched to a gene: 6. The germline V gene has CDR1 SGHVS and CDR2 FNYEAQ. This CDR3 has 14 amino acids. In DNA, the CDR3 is TGTGCCAGCGGGGACAGGGGGAGTATCGGGGAGCTGTTTTTT. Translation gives CASGDRGSIGELFF.

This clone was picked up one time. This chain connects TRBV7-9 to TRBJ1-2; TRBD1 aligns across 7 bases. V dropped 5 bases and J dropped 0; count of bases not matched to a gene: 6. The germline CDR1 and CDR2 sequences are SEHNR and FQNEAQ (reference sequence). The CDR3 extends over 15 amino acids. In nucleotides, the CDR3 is TGTGCCAGCAGCCAAGACAGGGACACTAACTATGGCTACACCTTC. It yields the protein CASSQDRDTNYGYTF. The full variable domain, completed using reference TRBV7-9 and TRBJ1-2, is DTGVSQNPRHKITKRGQNVTFRCDPISEHNRLYWYRQTLGQGPEFLTYFQNEAQLEKSRLLSDRFSAERPKGSFSTLEIQRTEQGDSAMYLCASSQDRDTNYGYTFGSGTRLTVV.

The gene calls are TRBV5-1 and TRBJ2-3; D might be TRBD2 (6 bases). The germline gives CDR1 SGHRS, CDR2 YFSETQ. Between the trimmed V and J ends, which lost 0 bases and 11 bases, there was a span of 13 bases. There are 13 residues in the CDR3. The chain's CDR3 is CASSLVGPGEQYF. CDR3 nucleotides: TGCGCCAGCAGCTTGGTCGGCCCGGGGGAGCAGTATTTT.

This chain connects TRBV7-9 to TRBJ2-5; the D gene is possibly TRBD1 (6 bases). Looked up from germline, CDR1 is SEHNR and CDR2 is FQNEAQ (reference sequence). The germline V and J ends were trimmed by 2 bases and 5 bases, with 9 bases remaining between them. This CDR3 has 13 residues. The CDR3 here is CASSLKTGETQYF. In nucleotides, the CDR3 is TGTGCCAGCAGCTTAAAAACAGGGGAGACCCAGTACTTC.

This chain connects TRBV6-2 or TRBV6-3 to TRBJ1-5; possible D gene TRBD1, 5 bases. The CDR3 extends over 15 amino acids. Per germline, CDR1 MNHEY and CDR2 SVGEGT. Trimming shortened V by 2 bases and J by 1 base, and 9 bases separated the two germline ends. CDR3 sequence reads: CASSYTGGSNQPQHF. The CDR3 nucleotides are TGTGCCAGCAGTTACACCGGGGGGAGCAATCAGCCCCAGCATTTT.

The DNA for the CDR3 is TGTGCCAGCAGCGCCCAGGGGGGTTGGGAGACCCAGTACTTC. It codes for CASSAQGGWETQYF. V and J are TRBV7-2 and TRBJ2-5; perhaps TRBD1 as D (7 bases). CDR1 is SGHTA and CDR2 is FQGNSA in the germline V gene. The CDR3 extends over 14 amino acids. V lost 5 bases and J lost 5, with 15 bases in between.

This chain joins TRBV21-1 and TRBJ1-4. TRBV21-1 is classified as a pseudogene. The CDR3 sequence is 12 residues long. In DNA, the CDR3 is TGTGCCAGCCTCGGGTGGGATGAAAAACTGTTTTTT. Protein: CASLGWDEKLFF.

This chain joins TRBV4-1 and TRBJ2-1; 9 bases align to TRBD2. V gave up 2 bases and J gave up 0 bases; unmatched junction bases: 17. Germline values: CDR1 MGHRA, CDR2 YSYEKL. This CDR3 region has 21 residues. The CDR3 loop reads CASSQPARSGGPPSSYNEQFF. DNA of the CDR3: TGCGCCAGCAGCCAACCGGCCAGAAGCGGGGGGCCCCCGAGCTCCTACAATGAGCAGTTCTTC.

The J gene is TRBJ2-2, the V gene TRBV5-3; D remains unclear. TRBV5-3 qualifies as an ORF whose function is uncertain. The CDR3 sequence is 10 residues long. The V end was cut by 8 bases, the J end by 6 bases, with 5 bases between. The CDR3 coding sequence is TGTGCCAGGGCCCCCGGGGAGCTGTTTTTT. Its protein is CARAPGELFF.

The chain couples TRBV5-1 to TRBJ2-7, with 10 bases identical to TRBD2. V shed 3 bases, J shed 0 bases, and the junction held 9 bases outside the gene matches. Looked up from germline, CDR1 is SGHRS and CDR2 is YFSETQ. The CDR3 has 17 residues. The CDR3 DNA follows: TGCGCCAGCAGCTCGGCTAGCGGGGGCCGTAGCTCCTACGAGCAGTACTTC. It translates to CASSSASGGRSSYEQYF. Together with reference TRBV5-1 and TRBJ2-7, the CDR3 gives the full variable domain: KAGVTQTPRYLIKTRGQQVTLSCSPISGHRSVSWYQQTPGQGLQFLFEYFSETQRNKGNFPGRFSGRQFSNSRSEMNVSTLELGDSALYLCASSSASGGRSSYEQYFGPGTRLTVT.

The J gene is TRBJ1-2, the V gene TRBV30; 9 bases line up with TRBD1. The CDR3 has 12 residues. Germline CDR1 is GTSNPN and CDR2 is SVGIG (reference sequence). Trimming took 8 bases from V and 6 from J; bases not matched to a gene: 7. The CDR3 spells CARQHRGHGYTF. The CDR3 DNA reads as TGTGCCAGGCAACACAGGGGGCATGGCTACACCTTC.

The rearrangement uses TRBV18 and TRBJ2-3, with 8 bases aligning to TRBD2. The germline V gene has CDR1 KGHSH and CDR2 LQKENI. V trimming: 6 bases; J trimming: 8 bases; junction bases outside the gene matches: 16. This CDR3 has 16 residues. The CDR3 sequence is CASSPSRGASRGTQYF. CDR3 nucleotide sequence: TGTGCCAGCTCCCCTTCGCGGGGGGCGAGTAGGGGTACGCAGTATTTT.

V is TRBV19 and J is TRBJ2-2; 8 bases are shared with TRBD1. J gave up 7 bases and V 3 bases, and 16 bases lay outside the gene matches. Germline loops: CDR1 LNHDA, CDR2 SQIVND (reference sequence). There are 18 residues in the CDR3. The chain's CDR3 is CASSMGAPWTGWNGELFF. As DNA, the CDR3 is TGTGCCAGTAGTATGGGCGCTCCCTGGACAGGGTGGAACGGGGAGCTGTTTTTT.